The next 30 T cell receptor beta chains were all read from a single sample in a study of blood T cell repertoires in COVID-19. The assay was immunoSEQ multiplex PCR, and TCRdb's table has in-frame clones only and misses some. The table lists 150,000 to 200,000 clones, 70% to 90% of them singletons. Material for sequencing was PBMCs or T cells enriched from blood (not recorded which). The receptors were sampled from a young woman who had recovered from COVID-19.

The J gene is TRBJ2-7, the V gene TRBV5-1; the D is unclear. CDR3 size: 14 residues. Trimming stripped 0 bases from V and 3 bases from J, with 10 bases between. Germline lookup yields CDR1 SGHRS and CDR2 YFSETQ. CDR3 loop: CASSLGHRFYEQYF. The CDR3 DNA reads as TGCGCCAGCAGCTTGGGGCACCGTTTCTACGAGCAGTACTTC.

V and J are TRBV4-2 and TRBJ2-3, with TRBD2 matching 7 bases. This CDR3 is 16 amino acids long. The trim removed 4 bases at V and 5 bases at J, leaving 12 bases unmatched. Germline CDR1 reads LGHNA; CDR2 reads YNFKEQ. DNA for the CDR3: TGTGCCAGCAGCCCGTCGGGGGGAGTAGGAGAAGATACGCAGTATTTT. Translation gives CASSPSGGVGEDTQYF.

In its sample, this clone was seen once. The chain has TRBV28 and TRBJ1-1, with D maybe TRBD1 (5 bases). V lost 3 bases to trimming and J lost 1 base, with 6 bases between them. The CDR3 is 13 amino acids. Germline-derived CDR1 and CDR2 are MDHEN and SYDVKM. CDR3 loop: CASSLGGNTEAFF. The CDR3, as DNA: TGTGCCAGCAGTTTGGGGGGGAACACTGAAGCTTTCTTT.

V is TRBV4-1 and J is TRBJ2-7; D remains unclear. Trimming stripped 0 bases from V and 2 bases from J, with 14 bases between. The length of the CDR3 is 16 residues. Germline V CDR1 and CDR2: MGHRA, YSYEKL. CDR3 sequence reads: CASSQESTLSAYEQYF. CDR3 coding DNA: TGCGCCAGCAGCCAAGAAAGTACTTTGAGTGCCTACGAGCAGTACTTC.

The V gene is TRBV6-1, the J gene TRBJ2-3; a weak D match, TRBD2 (6 bases). The V gene's germline CDR1 is MNHNS and CDR2 SASEGT. V gave up 2 bases and J gave up 1 base, with 16 bases separating them. The CDR3 is 17 amino acids. The CDR3 loop reads CASSERAGGAGTDTQYF. In DNA, the CDR3 is TGTGCCAGCAGTGAAAGGGCGGGCGGGGCTGGCACAGATACGCAGTATTTT.

The gene calls are TRBV7-9 and TRBJ1-2; D uncertain. The V gene lost 4 bases and the J gene lost 7 bases, with 13 bases spanning the gap. Germline V gene lookup returns CDR1 SEHNR and CDR2 FQNEAQ (reference sequence). This CDR3 is 13 amino acids long. This CDR3 is CASSSTERGGYTF. CDR3 nucleotide sequence: TGTGCCAGCAGCTCGACCGAACGAGGTGGCTACACCTTC.

The genes are TRBV10-3 and TRBJ1-3; perhaps TRBD1 as D (5 bases). Germline assignment: CDR1 ENHRY and CDR2 SYGVKD. The CDR3 is 16 amino acids. Trimming removed 2 bases from V and 3 bases from J, with 14 bases in between. The CDR3 reads CAISELVGGNGNTIYF. The CDR3 coding sequence is TGTGCCATCAGTGAGCTCGTGGGGGGGAATGGAAACACCATATATTTT.

This clone was counted once. The genes are TRBV4-1 and TRBJ1-1; D remains unclear. Trimming took 2 bases from V and 8 from J, leaving 9 bases between them. The CDR3 spans 12 residues. Germline CDR1 and CDR2: MGHRA and YSYEKL. The CDR3 reads CASSQIRGEAFF. The CDR3, as DNA: TGCGCCAGCAGCCAAATCCGGGGAGAAGCTTTCTTT.

In the case of this clone: Other DNA sequences in the same sample also yield this CDR3. The chain joins TRBV30 to TRBJ2-7, with TRBD2 matching 7 bases. V gave up 0 bases and J gave up 3 bases; unmatched junction bases: 2. There are 13 residues in the CDR3. In germline, CDR1 is GTSNPN, CDR2 SVGIG (reference sequence). The chain's CDR3 is CAWSVGRGYEQYF. The CDR3 nucleotides are TGTGCCTGGAGTGTAGGGAGGGGCTACGAGCAGTACTTC.

The CDR3 nucleotides read TGTGCCAGCAGGAGCGGACAGGGGTTAATGAACACTGAAGCTTTCTTT. Its translation is CASRSGQGLMNTEAFF. The chain has TRBV2 and TRBJ1-1; the match to TRBD1 covers 9 bases. The germline CDR1 and CDR2 sequences are SNHLY and FYNNEI. The CDR3 loop spans 16 amino acids. With 6 bases clipped from V and 0 bases from J, the junction kept 8 bases outside the gene matches.

The J gene is TRBJ1-2, the V gene TRBV7-9; D gene ambiguous. V lost 5 bases, J lost 0 bases, and 4 bases lay in between. Germline V CDR1 and CDR2: SEHNR, FQNEAQ (reference sequence). The CDR3 loop spans 12 amino acids. CDR3 sequence reads: CASSAANYGYTF. The CDR3 bases are TGTGCCAGCAGCGCAGCTAACTATGGCTACACCTTC.

This clone was seen a handful of times. The V and J genes are TRBV11-2 and TRBJ1-1; 7 bases agree with TRBD1. Looked up from germline, CDR1 is SGHAT and CDR2 is FQNNGV. With 6 bases clipped from V and 6 bases from J, the junction kept 4 bases outside the gene matches. The CDR3 has 12 residues. The CDR3 DNA sequence: TGTGCCAGCAGGCGGACAGGTTCTGAAGCTTTCTTT. Protein sequence: CASRRTGSEAFF.

In its sample, this clone was seen a few times. V is TRBV9 and J is TRBJ2-7; the match to TRBD2 covers 7 bases. The V segment lost 0 bases and the J segment 5 bases; nucleotides outside the gene matches: 5. CDR3 length: 14 amino acids. CDR1 is SGDLS, CDR2 YYNGEE, per germline. The DNA for the CDR3 is TGTGCCAGCAGCGTAGGGGGCGGGAGTAACGAGCAGTACTTC. Protein sequence: CASSVGGGSNEQYF.

The V and J genes are TRBV7-8 and TRBJ2-3; TRBD2 agrees at 8 bases. The ends lost 1 base at V and 6 bases at J; junction bases unmatched: 12. The CDR3 covers 17 residues. Per germline, CDR1 SGHVS and CDR2 FQNEAQ. CDR3 amino acids: CASSLGGREGLRDTQYF. The CDR3 DNA reads TGTGCCAGCAGCTTAGGGGGACGGGAGGGCCTCCGGGATACGCAGTATTTT.

The CDR3 nucleotides are TGTGCCAGCAGGCAGTTCAGGGGCAGCAATCAGCCCCAGCATTTT. Encoded protein: CASRQFRGSNQPQHF. V and J are TRBV2 and TRBJ1-5; D is perhaps TRBD1 (6 bases). Germline V gives CDR1 SNHLY, CDR2 FYNNEI. This CDR3 spans 15 amino acids. V was pared by 6 bases and J by 1 base, with 13 bases between.

The V gene is TRBV5-1, the J gene TRBJ2-1; 9 bases agree with TRBD2. CDR3 size: 16 residues. Germline CDR1 SGHRS, CDR2 YFSETQ. With V trimmed by 0 bases and J by 8 bases, 9 bases remained unmatched. The CDR3 nucleotides are TGCGCCAGCAGCTTGGCCGAGATAGCGGGAGTCCATGAGCAGTTCTTC. As protein: CASSLAEIAGVHEQFF.

The chain combines TRBV4-2 with TRBJ2-2, with TRBD1 matching 8 bases. Unmatched junction bases numbered 4, after V lost 5 bases and J lost 5 bases. There are 14 residues in the CDR3. Germline-derived CDR1 and CDR2 are LGHNA and YNFKEQ. CDR3 coding DNA: TGTGCCAGCAGCACAGGGGGGAAAACCGGGGAGCTGTTTTTT. Its translation is CASSTGGKTGELFF.

The V and J genes are TRBV7-9 and TRBJ2-2; 7 bases line up with TRBD1. Per the germline V gene, CDR1 is SEHNR and CDR2 is FQNEAQ (reference sequence). The trim removed 5 bases at V and 4 bases at J, leaving 10 bases unmatched. The CDR3 loop spans 16 amino acids. The DNA of the CDR3 is TGTGCCAGCAGCATTGACAGGGAACCTCTCACCGGGGAGCTGTTTTTT. This gives the protein CASSIDREPLTGELFF.

The V and J genes are TRBV15 and TRBJ2-2; TRBD2 aligns across 13 bases. In germline, CDR1 is LNHNV, CDR2 YYDKDF (reference sequence). The CDR3 is 19 amino acids. The junction had 5 bases not matched to a gene; V was cut back by 1 base and J by 0 bases. CDR3 amino acids: CATSRVFGTSGANTGELFF. CDR3 nucleotides: TGTGCCACCAGCAGAGTTTTCGGGACTAGCGGGGCGAACACCGGGGAGCTGTTTTTT.

This clone has more than one count but fewer than ten. The genes are TRBV4-1 and TRBJ1-4; D is perhaps TRBD1 (6 bases). Trimming took off 4 bases at V and 8 bases at J, with 17 bases between the two ends. The CDR3 spans 15 residues. Germline V CDR1 and CDR2: MGHRA, YSYEKL. This chain's CDR3 is CASSLGGGGEEKLFF. The CDR3 bases are TGCGCCAGCAGCCTGGGGGGAGGGGGTGAGGAAAAACTGTTTTTT.

The chain carries TRBV7-8 and TRBJ2-1, with D possibly matching TRBD2 (6 bases). V was trimmed by 3 bases and J by 7 bases, leaving 19 bases between them. CDR1 and CDR2 (germline): SGHVS, FQNEAQ. The CDR3 covers 16 residues. The CDR3: CASSFIVGGVGNEQFF. The DNA of the CDR3 is TGTGCCAGCAGCTTTATAGTTGGCGGGGTGGGGAATGAGCAGTTCTTC.

The genes are TRBV27 and TRBJ2-7, with D possibly matching TRBD2 (7 bases). Deletions cut 8 bases from V and 7 bases from J, with 21 bases between. The CDR3 is made up of 14 amino acids. The germline V gene encodes CDR1 MNHEY and CDR2 SMNVEV (reference sequence). The CDR3 DNA sequence: TGTGCCAGCCGGGGGGCGGGTCCCAGGGGAGAGCAGTACTTC. Translating gives CASRGAGPRGEQYF.

This clone was counted once. The V call is TRBV18, the J call TRBJ1-1; 9 bases line up with TRBD1. Germline loops: CDR1 KGHSH, CDR2 LQKENI. The V segment lost 4 bases and the J segment 0 bases; nucleotides outside the gene matches: 9. This CDR3 has 17 amino acids. The chain's CDR3 is CASSLGQGVGVNTEAFF. The CDR3 DNA is TGTGCCAGCTCACTGGGACAGGGTGTAGGAGTGAACACTGAAGCTTTCTTT.

This clone was seen only once. V is TRBV6-1 and J is TRBJ2-7; TRBD1 aligns across 7 bases. The CDR3 length is 15 residues. Germline CDR1 MNHNS, CDR2 SASEGT. Unmatched junction bases numbered 8, after V lost 1 base and J lost 5 bases. CDR3 in amino acids: CASSEVTGFLDEQYF. CDR3 DNA sequence: TGTGCCAGCAGTGAAGTGACAGGGTTCCTTGACGAGCAGTACTTC.

The chain couples TRBV27 to TRBJ1-2, with TRBD1 as a possible D gene (6 bases). Trimming took off 6 bases at V and 1 base at J, with 12 bases between the two ends. The germline CDR1 and CDR2 sequences are MNHEY and SMNVEV (reference sequence). The CDR3 spans 14 residues. The CDR3 spells CASRKQGVNYGYTF. For the CDR3, the DNA is TGTGCCAGCAGAAAACAGGGAGTTAACTATGGCTACACCTTC.

The chain recombines TRBV7-2 with TRBJ2-2, with 9 bases fitting TRBD2. Looked up from germline, CDR1 is SGHTA and CDR2 is FQGNSA. CDR3 length equals 14 residues. V shed 6 bases, J shed 6 bases, and the junction held 5 bases outside the gene matches. The CDR3 coding sequence is TGTGCCAGCAGACTTAGCGGGAGTGCCGGGGAGCTGTTTTTT. Its protein is CASRLSGSAGELFF.

The chain employs TRBV7-3 and TRBJ1-6, with TRBD1 as a possible D gene (5 bases). The germline V gene has CDR1 SGHTA and CDR2 FQGTGA. CDR3 size: 19 residues. The V end lost 4 bases, the J end lost 0 bases, and 19 bases lay between the germline ends. In DNA form, the CDR3 reads TGTGCCAGCAGCTCCCAGGGACTCCTTAGGAGCTCCTATAATTCACCCCTCCACTTT. It translates to CASSSQGLLRSSYNSPLHF.

This chain connects TRBV4-2 to TRBJ1-1; D is unclear. V gave up 4 bases and J gave up 7 bases, with 19 bases separating them. The CDR3 runs 15 residues. From germline, CDR1 is LGHNA and CDR2 YNFKEQ. The CDR3: CASSPLKGGSGEAFF. As DNA, the CDR3 is TGTGCCAGCAGCCCCCTGAAGGGCGGGTCGGGTGAAGCTTTCTTT.

The gene calls are TRBV2 and TRBJ2-7; D unresolved. The CDR3 totals 13 residues. The V end was cut by 7 bases, the J end by 0 bases, with 10 bases between. Per germline, CDR1 SNHLY and CDR2 FYNNEI. The CDR3 reads CASNPRDSYEQYF. CDR3 nucleotide sequence: TGTGCCAGCAACCCGCGAGACTCCTACGAGCAGTACTTC.

The chain combines TRBV7-3 with TRBJ1-2; D uncertain. Germline values: CDR1 SGHTA, CDR2 FQGTGA. Trimming removed 3 bases at V and 0 bases at J, with 8 bases between. This CDR3 has 14 residues. The CDR3 sequence: CASSLAGTNYGYTF. CDR3 in DNA: TGTGCCAGCAGCTTGGCCGGGACTAACTATGGCTACACCTTC.